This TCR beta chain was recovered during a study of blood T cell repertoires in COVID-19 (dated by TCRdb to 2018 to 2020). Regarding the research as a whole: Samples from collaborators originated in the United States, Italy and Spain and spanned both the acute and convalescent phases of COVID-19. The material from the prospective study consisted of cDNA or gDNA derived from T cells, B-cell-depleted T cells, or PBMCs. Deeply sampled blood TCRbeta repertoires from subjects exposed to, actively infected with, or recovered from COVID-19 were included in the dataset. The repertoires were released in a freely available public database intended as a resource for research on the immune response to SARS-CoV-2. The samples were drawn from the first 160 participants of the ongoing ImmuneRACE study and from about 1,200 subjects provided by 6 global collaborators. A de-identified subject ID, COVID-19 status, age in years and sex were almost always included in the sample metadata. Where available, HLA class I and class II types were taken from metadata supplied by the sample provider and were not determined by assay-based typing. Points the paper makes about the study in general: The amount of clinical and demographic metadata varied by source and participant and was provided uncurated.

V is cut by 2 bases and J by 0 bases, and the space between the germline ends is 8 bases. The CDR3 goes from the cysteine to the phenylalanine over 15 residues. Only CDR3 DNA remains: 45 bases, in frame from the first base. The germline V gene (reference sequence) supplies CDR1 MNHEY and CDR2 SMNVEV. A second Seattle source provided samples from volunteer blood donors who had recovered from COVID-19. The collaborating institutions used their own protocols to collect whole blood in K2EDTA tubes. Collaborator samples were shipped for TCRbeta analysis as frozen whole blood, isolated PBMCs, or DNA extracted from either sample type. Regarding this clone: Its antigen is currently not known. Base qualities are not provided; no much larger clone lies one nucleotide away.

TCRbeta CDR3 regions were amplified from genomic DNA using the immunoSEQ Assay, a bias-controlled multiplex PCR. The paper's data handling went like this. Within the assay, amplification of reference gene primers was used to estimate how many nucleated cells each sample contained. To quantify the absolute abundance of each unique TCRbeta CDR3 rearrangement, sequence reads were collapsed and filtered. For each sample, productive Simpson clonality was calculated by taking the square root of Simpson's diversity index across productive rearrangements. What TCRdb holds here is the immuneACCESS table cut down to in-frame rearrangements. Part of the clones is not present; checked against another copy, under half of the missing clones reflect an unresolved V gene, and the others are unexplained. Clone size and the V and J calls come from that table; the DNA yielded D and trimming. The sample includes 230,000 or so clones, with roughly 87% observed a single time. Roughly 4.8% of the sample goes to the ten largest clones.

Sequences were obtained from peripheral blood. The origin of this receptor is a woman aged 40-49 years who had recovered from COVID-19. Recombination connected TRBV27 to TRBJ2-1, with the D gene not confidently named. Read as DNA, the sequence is TGTGCCAGCAGTTTAATCTGGAGCTCCTACAATGAGCAGTTCTTC. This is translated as CASSLIWSSYNEQFF.